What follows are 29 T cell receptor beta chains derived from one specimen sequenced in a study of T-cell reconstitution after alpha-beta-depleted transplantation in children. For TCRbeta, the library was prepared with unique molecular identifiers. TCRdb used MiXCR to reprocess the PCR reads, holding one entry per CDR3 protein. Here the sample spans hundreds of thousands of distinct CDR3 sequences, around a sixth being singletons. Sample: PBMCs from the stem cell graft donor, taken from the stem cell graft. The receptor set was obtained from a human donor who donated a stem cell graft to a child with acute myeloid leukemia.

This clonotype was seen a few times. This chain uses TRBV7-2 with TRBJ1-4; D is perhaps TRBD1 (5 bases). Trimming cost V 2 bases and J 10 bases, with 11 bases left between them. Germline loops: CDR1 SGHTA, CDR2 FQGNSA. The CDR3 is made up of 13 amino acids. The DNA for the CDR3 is TGTGCCAGCAGCTTAAACGTGGGGCCAAAACTGTTTTTT. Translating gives CASSLNVGPKLFF.

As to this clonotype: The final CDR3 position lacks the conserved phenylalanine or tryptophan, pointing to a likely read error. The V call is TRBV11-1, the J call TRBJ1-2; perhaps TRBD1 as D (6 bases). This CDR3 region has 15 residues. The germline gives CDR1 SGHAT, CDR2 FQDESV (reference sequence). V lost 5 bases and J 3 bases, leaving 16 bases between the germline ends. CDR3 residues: CASSAGGAMDYGYTC. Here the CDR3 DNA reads TGTGCCAGCAGCGCTGGGGGGGCAATGGACTATGGCTACACCTGC.

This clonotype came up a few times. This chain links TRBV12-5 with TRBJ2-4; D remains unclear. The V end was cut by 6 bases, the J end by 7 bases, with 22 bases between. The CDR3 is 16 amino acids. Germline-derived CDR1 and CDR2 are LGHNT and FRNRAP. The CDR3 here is CASGGSPLSTLNIQYF. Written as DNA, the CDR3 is TGTGCTAGTGGCGGATCCCCCCTCTCAACCCTTAACATTCAGTACTTC.

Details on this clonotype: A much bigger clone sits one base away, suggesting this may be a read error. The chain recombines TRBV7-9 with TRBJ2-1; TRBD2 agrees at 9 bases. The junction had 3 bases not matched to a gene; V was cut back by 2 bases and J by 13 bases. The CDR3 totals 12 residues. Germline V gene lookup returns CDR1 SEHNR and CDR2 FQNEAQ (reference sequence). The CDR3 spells CASSLIAGDQFF. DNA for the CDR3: TGTGCCAGCAGCTTAATAGCGGGGGATCAGTTCTTC. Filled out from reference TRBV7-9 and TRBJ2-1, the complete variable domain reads DTGVSQNPRHKITKRGQNVTFRCDPISEHNRLYWYRQTLGQGPEFLTYFQNEAQLEKSRLLSDRFSAERPKGSFSTLEIQRTEQGDSAMYLCASSLIAGDQFFGPGTRLTVL.

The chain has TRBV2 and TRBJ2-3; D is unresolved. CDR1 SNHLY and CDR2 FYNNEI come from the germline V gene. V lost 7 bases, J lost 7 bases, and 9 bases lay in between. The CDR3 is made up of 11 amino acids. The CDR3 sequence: CASKPRYTQYF. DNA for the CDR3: TGTGCCAGCAAGCCACGTTATACGCAGTATTTT.

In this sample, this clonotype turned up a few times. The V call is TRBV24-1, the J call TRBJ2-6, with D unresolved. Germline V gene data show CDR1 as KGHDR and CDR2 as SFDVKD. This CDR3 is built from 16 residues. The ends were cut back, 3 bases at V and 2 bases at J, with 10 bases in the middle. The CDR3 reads CATSDASWAGANVLTF. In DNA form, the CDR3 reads TGTGCCACCAGTGATGCATCGTGGGCTGGGGCCAACGTCCTGACTTTC.

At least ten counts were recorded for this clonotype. CDR3 sequence: CASSGGSYNEQFF. CDR3 nucleotides: TGTGCCAGCAGTGGGGGCTCCTACAATGAGCAGTTCTTC. The chain links TRBV7-9 to TRBJ2-1, with D possibly called TRBD1 or TRBD2 (5 bases each). Trimming took 6 bases from V and 0 from J, leaving 6 bases between them. This CDR3 has 13 residues. The V gene's germline CDR1 is SEHNR and CDR2 FQNEAQ (reference sequence).

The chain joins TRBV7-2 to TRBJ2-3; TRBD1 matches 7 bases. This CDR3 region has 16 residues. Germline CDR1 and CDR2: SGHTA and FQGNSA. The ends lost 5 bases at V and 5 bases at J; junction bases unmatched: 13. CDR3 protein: CASSGYRGRGVDTQYF. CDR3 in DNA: TGTGCCAGCAGCGGGTACAGGGGCAGGGGAGTAGATACGCAGTATTTT. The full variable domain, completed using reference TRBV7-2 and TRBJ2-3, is GAGVSQSPSNKVTEKGKDVELRCDPISGHTALYWYRQSLGQGLEFLIYFQGNSAPDKSGLPSDRFSAERTGGSVSTLTIQRTQQEDSAVYLCASSGYRGRGVDTQYFGPGTRLTVL.

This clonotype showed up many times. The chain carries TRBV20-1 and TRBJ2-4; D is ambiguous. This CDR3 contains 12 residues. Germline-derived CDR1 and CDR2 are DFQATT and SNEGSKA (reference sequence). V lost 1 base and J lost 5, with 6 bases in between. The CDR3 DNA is TGCAGTGCTAGAGTTGGCGAAAACATTCAGTACTTC. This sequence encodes CSARVGENIQYF.

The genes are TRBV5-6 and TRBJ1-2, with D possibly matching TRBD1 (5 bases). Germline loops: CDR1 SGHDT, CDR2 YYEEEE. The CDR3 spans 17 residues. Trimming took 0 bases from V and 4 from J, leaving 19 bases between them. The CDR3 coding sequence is TGTGCCAGCAGCTTGGGGGCAGGGCCAGCGAAATTCTATGGCTACACCTTC. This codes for CASSLGAGPAKFYGYTF.

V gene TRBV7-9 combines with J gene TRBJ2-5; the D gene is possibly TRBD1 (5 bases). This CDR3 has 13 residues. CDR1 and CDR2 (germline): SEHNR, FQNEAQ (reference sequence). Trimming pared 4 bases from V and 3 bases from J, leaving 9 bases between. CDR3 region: CASSSSREETQYF. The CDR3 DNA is TGTGCCAGCAGCTCCTCCAGGGAAGAGACCCAGTACTTC.

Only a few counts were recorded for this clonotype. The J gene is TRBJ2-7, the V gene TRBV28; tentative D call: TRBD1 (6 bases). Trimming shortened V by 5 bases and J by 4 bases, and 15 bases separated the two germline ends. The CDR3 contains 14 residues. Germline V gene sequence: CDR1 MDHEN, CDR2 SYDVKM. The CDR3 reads CASSDRGTTYEQYV. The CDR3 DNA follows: TGTGCCAGCAGTGATCGAGGGACAACTTACGAGCAGTACGTC.

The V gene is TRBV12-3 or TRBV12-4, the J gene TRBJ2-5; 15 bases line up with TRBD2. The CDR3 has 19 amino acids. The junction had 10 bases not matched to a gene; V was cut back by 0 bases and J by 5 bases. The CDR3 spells CASSLALFGLAGGMETQYF. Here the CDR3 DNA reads TGTGCCAGCAGTTTAGCGCTCTTTGGACTAGCGGGGGGGATGGAGACCCAGTACTTC.

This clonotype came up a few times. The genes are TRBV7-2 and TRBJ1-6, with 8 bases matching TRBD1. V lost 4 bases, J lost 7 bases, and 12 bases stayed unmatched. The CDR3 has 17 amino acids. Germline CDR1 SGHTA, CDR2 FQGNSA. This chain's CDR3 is CASSSPVGTGNNSPLHF. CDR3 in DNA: TGTGCCAGCAGCTCCCCGGTAGGGACAGGAAACAATTCACCCCTCCACTTT.

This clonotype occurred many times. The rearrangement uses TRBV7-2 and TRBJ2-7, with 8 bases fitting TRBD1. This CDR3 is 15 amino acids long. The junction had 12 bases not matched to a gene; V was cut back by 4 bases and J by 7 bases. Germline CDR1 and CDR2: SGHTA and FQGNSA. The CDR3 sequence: CASSSHRQGASEQYF. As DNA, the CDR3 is TGTGCCAGCAGCTCGCACCGGCAGGGGGCTAGTGAGCAGTACTTC.

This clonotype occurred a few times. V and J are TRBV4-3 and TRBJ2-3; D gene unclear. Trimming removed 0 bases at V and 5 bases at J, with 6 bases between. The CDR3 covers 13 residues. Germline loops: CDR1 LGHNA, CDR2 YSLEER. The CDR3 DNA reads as TGCGCCAGCAGCCAAGAAATTGGAGATACGCAGTATTTT. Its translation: CASSQEIGDTQYF.

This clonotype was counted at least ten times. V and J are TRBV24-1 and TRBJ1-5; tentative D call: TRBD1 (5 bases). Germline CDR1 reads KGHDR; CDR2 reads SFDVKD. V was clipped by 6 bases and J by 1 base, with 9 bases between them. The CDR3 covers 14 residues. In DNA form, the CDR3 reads TGTGCCACCAGTAGGGACGGAAGCAATCAGCCCCAGCATTTT. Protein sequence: CATSRDGSNQPQHF.

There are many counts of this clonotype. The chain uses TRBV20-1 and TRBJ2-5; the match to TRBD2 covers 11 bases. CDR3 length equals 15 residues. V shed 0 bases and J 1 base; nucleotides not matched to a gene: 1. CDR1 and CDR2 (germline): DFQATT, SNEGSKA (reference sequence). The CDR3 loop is CSARDSGGVQETQYF. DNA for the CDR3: TGCAGTGCTAGAGATAGCGGGGGGGTCCAAGAGACCCAGTACTTC.

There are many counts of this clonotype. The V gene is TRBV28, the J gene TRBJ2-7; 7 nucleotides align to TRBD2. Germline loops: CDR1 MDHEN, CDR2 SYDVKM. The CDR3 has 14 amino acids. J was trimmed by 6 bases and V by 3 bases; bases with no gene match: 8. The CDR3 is CASSLSGGDSEQYV. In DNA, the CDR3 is TGTGCCAGCAGTTTGTCGGGAGGCGACTCCGAGCAGTACGTC.

The CDR3 bases are TGCAGTGCTAGCCGGGCGGGGGGACTCCAAGAGACCCAGTACTTC. This codes for CSASRAGGLQETQYF. The chain joins TRBV20-1 to TRBJ2-5; TRBD2 matches at 8 bases. J was trimmed by 1 base and V by 3 bases; bases with no gene match: 7. The CDR3 runs to 15 residues. Germline values: CDR1 DFQATT, CDR2 SNEGSKA (reference sequence).

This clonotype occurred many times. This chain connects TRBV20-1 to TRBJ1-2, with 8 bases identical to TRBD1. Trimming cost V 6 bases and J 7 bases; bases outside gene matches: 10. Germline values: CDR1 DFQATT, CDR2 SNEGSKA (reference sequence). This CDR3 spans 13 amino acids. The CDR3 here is CSASPQGAGGYTF. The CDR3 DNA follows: TGCAGTGCCAGTCCCCAGGGGGCGGGTGGCTACACCTTC.

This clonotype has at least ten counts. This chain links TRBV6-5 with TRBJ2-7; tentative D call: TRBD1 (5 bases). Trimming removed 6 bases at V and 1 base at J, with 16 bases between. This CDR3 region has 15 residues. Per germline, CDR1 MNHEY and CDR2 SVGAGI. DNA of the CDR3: TGTGCCAGCAGCCCCCAGGGAAGCCTTTCCTACGAGCAGTACTTC. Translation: CASSPQGSLSYEQYF.

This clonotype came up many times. The CDR3 coding sequence is TGCAGTGCTAGAGAGGGCGGGGGGAACTACAATGAGCAGTTCTTC. As protein: CSAREGGGNYNEQFF. The V gene is TRBV20-1, the J gene TRBJ2-1; 8 nucleotides align to TRBD2. The germline gives CDR1 DFQATT, CDR2 SNEGSKA (reference sequence). The CDR3 runs to 15 residues. After removal of 0 bases from V and 3 bases from J, the junction contained 4 bases not matched to a gene.

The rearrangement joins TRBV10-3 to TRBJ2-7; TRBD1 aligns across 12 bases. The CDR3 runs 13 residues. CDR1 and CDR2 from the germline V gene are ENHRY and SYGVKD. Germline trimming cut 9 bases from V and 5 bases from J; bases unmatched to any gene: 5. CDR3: CAIGTGGLDEQYF. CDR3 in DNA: TGTGCCATAGGGACAGGGGGCTTGGACGAGCAGTACTTC.

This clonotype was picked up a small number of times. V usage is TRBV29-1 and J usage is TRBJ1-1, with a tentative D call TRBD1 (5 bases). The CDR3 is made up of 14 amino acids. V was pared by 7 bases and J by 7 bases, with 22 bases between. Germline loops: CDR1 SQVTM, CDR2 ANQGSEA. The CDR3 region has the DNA TGCAGCGCCGTGGGGGTCGGGTTGGGTATTGAAGCTTTCTTT. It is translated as CSAVGVGLGIEAFF.

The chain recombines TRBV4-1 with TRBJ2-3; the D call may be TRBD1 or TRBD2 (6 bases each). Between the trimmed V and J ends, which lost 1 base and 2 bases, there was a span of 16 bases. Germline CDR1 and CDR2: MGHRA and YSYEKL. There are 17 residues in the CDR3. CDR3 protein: CASSQGGGPGLTDTQYF. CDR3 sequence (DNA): TGCGCCAGCAGCCAAGGTGGGGGGCCGGGGCTCACAGATACGCAGTATTTT.

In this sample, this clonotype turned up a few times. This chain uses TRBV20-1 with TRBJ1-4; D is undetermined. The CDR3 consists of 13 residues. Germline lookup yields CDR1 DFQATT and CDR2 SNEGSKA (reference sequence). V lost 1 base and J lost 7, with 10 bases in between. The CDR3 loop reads CSARGLGGEKLFF. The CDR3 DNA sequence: TGCAGTGCTAGAGGCTTAGGAGGTGAAAAACTGTTTTTT.

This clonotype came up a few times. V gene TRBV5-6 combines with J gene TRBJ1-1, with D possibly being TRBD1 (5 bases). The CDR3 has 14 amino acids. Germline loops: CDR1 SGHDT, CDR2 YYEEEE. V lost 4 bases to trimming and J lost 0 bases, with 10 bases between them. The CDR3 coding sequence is TGTGCCAGCAGCCCCCAGGGTTTGAACACTGAAGCTTTCTTT. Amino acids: CASSPQGLNTEAFF.

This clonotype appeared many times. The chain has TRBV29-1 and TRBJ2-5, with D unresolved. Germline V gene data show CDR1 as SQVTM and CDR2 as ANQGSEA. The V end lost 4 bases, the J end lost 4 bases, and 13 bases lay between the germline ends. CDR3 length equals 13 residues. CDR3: CSVAGLRVETQYF. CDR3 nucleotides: TGCAGCGTTGCTGGGTTGAGAGTAGAGACCCAGTACTTC.